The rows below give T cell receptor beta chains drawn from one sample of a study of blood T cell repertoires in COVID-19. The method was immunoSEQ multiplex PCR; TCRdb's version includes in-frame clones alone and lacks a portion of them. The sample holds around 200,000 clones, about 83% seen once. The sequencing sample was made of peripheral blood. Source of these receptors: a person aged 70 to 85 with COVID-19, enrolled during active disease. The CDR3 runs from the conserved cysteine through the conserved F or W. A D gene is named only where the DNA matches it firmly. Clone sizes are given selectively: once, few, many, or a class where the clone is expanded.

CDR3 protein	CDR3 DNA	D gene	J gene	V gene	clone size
CASSLQGVSGNTIYF	TGCGCCAGCAGCTTGCAAGGGGTATCTGGAAACACCATATATTTT	-	TRBJ1-3	TRBV5-1	-
CASSFDHRDWETQYF	TGTGCCAGCAGCTTCGACCACAGGGATTGGGAGACCCAGTACTTC	-	TRBJ2-5	TRBV7-2	-
CASSSRHRSHSNQPQHF	TGTGCCAGTAGCTCCCGACACCGATCCCATAGCAATCAGCCCCAGCATTTT	-	TRBJ1-5	TRBV19	once
CASSLAGTSNEQFF	TGTGCCAGCAGCTTGGCCGGGACAAGTAATGAGCAGTTCTTC	-	TRBJ2-1	TRBV7-9	-
CASSSMRGSQETQYF	TGTGCCAGCAGCTCAATGCGGGGGAGCCAAGAGACCCAGTACTTC	TRBD2	TRBJ2-5	TRBV5-4	few
CASRGLANTKYEQYF	TGTGCCAGCAGGGGACTAGCAAACACTAAATACGAGCAGTACTTC	TRBD2	TRBJ2-7	TRBV28	-
CASNRDYGDNEQFF	TGTGCCAGCAACCGGGACTACGGAGACAATGAGCAGTTCTTC	TRBD2	TRBJ2-1	TRBV2	-
CASSYSGGGETQYF	TGTGCCAGCAGTTATAGCGGAGGCGGGGAGACCCAGTACTTC	-	TRBJ2-5	TRBV6-5	-
CASSPQTGANTEAFF	TGCGCCAGCAGCCCCCAGACAGGAGCTAACACTGAAGCTTTCTTT	-	TRBJ1-1	TRBV5-1	-
CASSLARGTNYEQYF	TGCGCCAGCAGCTTGGCCCGGGGGACTAACTACGAGCAGTACTTC	TRBD2	TRBJ2-7	TRBV5-1	-
CASSGTNEQFF	TGTGCCAGCAGCGGGACTAATGAGCAGTTCTTC	-	TRBJ2-1	TRBV7-9	once
CASSNGGAGGEQYF	TGTGCCAGCAGTAACGGAGGGGCGGGAGGCGAGCAGTACTTC	TRBD2	TRBJ2-7	TRBV28	-
CASSPPLETQYF	TGTGCCAGCAGTCCCCCTTTAGAGACCCAGTACTTC	-	TRBJ2-5	TRBV28	-
CASSQDLTGVEQYF	TGTGCCAGCAGCCAAGACCTTACAGGGGTCGAGCAGTACTTC	TRBD1	TRBJ2-7	TRBV14	few
CASRWDRGSQPQHF	TGTGCCAGCAGGTGGGACAGGGGCTCTCAGCCCCAGCATTTT	TRBD1	TRBJ1-5	TRBV28	-
CASGKAGNTDTQYF	TGTGCCAGCGGTAAAGCGGGGAACACAGATACGCAGTATTTT	TRBD2	TRBJ2-3	TRBV28	-
CASTGRAYEQYF	TGCGCCAGCACCGGCCGGGCCTACGAGCAGTACTTC	-	TRBJ2-7	TRBV5-1	-
CASSLVGQGTDTQYF	TGTGCCAGCAGCTTAGTGGGACAAGGCACAGATACGCAGTATTTT	-	TRBJ2-3	TRBV7-9	-
CSVGGGDTEAFF	TGCAGCGTTGGAGGGGGGGACACTGAAGCTTTCTTT	-	TRBJ1-1	TRBV29-1	once
CSVPGQGYEQYF	TGCAGCGTCCCGGGACAGGGCTACGAGCAGTACTTC	TRBD1	TRBJ2-7	TRBV29-1	-
CASSFPVGGGAYNEQFF	TGTGCCAGCAGTTTCCCCGTGGGCGGGGGGGCCTACAATGAGCAGTTCTTC	TRBD2	TRBJ2-1	TRBV28	-
CASSLGRGANYGYTF	TGTGCCAGCAGCTTAGGCAGGGGGGCTAACTATGGCTACACCTTC	TRBD1	TRBJ1-2	TRBV7-9	-
CASSQDHRGEGTDTQYF	TGCGCCAGCAGCCAAGATCACCGGGGGGAGGGCACAGATACGCAGTATTTT	TRBD2	TRBJ2-3	TRBV4-3	-
CASRGTGVITGELFF	TGTGCCAGCAGGGGGACAGGGGTGATCACCGGGGAGCTGTTTTTT	TRBD1	TRBJ2-2	TRBV27	-
CATSRDRGPAQPQHF	TGTGCCACCAGCAGAGACAGGGGGCCAGCTCAGCCCCAGCATTTT	TRBD1	TRBJ1-5	TRBV15	-
CASSASPLPPYEQYF	TGTGCCAGCAGCGCGTCCCCACTTCCCCCTTACGAGCAGTACTTC	-	TRBJ2-7	TRBV9	-
CASSPRVSNQPQHF	TGTGCCAGCTCACCACGCGTAAGCAATCAGCCCCAGCATTTT	-	TRBJ1-5	TRBV18	-
CASSQDRPDRSYGYTF	TGCGCCAGCAGCCAAGACAGACCCGACAGAAGCTATGGCTACACCTTC	-	TRBJ1-2	TRBV4-3	-
CASSSAGQGIAKNIQYF	TGTGCCAGCAGCTCAGCCGGACAGGGGATAGCCAAAAACATTCAGTACTTC	TRBD1	TRBJ2-4	TRBV11-2	-
CASSLFDFEGNTGELFF	TGTGCCAGCAGCTTATTCGATTTCGAGGGGAACACCGGGGAGCTGTTTTTT	-	TRBJ2-2	TRBV7-3	-
CASSLRQGAWETQYF	TGTGCCAGCAGCTTACGACAGGGGGCGTGGGAGACCCAGTACTTC	TRBD1	TRBJ2-5	TRBV7-9	-
CASSAVAVWGYTGELFF	TGTGCCAGCAGTGCGGTAGCGGTCTGGGGGTACACCGGGGAGCTGTTTTTT	-	TRBJ2-2	TRBV6-4	-
CASSPRRGGQETQYF	TGTGCCAGCAGTCCGCGTAGGGGGGGCCAAGAGACCCAGTACTTC	-	TRBJ2-5	TRBV27	few
CASSSTGEKLFF	TGTGCCAGCAGCTCTACGGGTGAAAAACTGTTTTTT	-	TRBJ1-4	TRBV11-2	-
CASSDPGLAGVQQYF	TGTGCCAGCAGTGACCCGGGACTAGCGGGAGTTCAGCAGTACTTC	TRBD2	TRBJ2-7	TRBV6-6	-
CASSFDRDGYTF	TGTGCCAGCAGCTTCGACCGGGATGGCTACACCTTC	-	TRBJ1-2	TRBV7-9	few
CASSVDGTSYEQYF	TGTGCCAGCAGCGTAGACGGGACATCCTACGAGCAGTACTTC	-	TRBJ2-7	TRBV9	-
CASSRQVNEKLFF	TGTGCCAGCAGCCGACAAGTTAATGAAAAACTGTTTTTT	-	TRBJ1-4	TRBV7-2	-
CASSPLLTGLSYEQYF	TGTGCCAGCAGCCCACTATTAACGGGACTTAGTTACGAGCAGTACTTC	-	TRBJ2-7	TRBV7-9	once
CASSLSGSSPLHF	TGCGCCAGCAGCTTGTCAGGGTCCTCACCCCTCCACTTT	-	TRBJ1-6	TRBV5-1	-
CASSESAASFYEQYF	TGTGCCAGCAGTGAATCAGCGGCCAGCTTCTACGAGCAGTACTTC	-	TRBJ2-7	TRBV6-1	-
CASSFGQGFHEQYF	TGTGCCAGCAGCTTCGGTCAGGGGTTCCACGAGCAGTACTTC	-	TRBJ2-7	TRBV11-2	many
CAISTGPNEQFF	TGTGCCATTAGCACAGGCCCCAATGAGCAGTTCTTC	-	TRBJ2-1	TRBV6-5	-
CASTDLADTEAFF	TGCGCCAGCACAGATTTGGCGGACACTGAAGCTTTCTTT	-	TRBJ1-1	TRBV5-1	once
CGATGSYNEQFF	TGCGGGGCGACAGGGAGCTACAATGAGCAGTTCTTC	TRBD1	TRBJ2-1	TRBV6-5	-
CASIQPGNQPQHF	TGTGCCAGCATTCAACCAGGCAATCAGCCCCAGCATTTT	-	TRBJ1-5	TRBV28	-
CSVGGLAKYEQYF	TGCAGCGTTGGAGGACTAGCTAAGTACGAGCAGTACTTC	TRBD2	TRBJ2-7	TRBV29-1	-
CASSLVVGRNEKLFF	TGTGCCAGCAGCTTAGTGGTGGGCAGAAATGAAAAACTGTTTTTT	-	TRBJ1-4	TRBV7-9	-
CASSVVGAGGSYGYTF	TGTGCCAGCAGCGTAGTTGGGGCAGGGGGCAGCTATGGCTACACCTTC	TRBD1	TRBJ1-2	TRBV9	-
CASSLLGTAVISNQPQHF	TGTGCCAGCAGTTTACTTGGGACTGCGGTGATTAGCAATCAGCCCCAGCATTTT	-	TRBJ1-5	TRBV28	-